This T cell receptor (beta chain) was profiled in a study of long-term antiretroviral therapy in people with HIV. Germline CDR1 SGHDN, CDR2 FVKESK. CDR3 length: 14 residues. V was shortened by 1 base and J by 5 bases, with 11 bases between the two germline ends. Runs used v3.0 of the immunoSEQ assay and were done at survey level. Profiling relied on immunoSEQ multiplex PCR, and the TCRdb table lists in-frame clones only, not all of them. This table holds over 15,000 clones, 65% to 85% found once. The origin of this receptor is a man between 18 and 29 years old with HIV. The chain combines TRBV14 with TRBJ1-2; D may be TRBD1 (5 bases). The input for sequencing was unsorted PBMCs, taken 0.1 years before starting antiretroviral therapy. The CDR3 is CASSQVGGSYGYTF. CDR3 nucleotides: TGTGCCAGCAGCCAAGTCGGGGGAAGTTATGGCTACACCTTC.